This is a list of T cell receptor beta chains from one sample in a study of T cell responses to AZD1222 COVID-19 vaccine. Sequencing was performed with immunoSEQ multiplex PCR; in TCRdb, only in-frame clones are kept and a portion is missing. The sample lists around 130,000 clones; about nine tenths were seen once. Sequencing used peripheral blood, obtained 28 days after the second dose of the MenACWY control vaccine. The receptors were gathered from an adult who received the MenACWY meningococcal vaccine as a control. CDR3s include the opening cysteine and the closing phenylalanine or tryptophan. A D gene is named only where the DNA matches it firmly. Clone sizes are given selectively: once, few, many, or a class where the clone is expanded.

TRBJ1-6,few,.,TRBV11-2,TGTGCCAGCAGCTTAGATCTAAATTCACCCCTCCACTTT,CASSLDLNSPLHF
TRBJ1-6,few,.,TRBV18,TGTGCCAGCTCACAGGACCCGACAAGGAAGGATTCACCCCTCCACTTT,CASSQDPTRKDSPLHF
TRBJ2-1,.,.,TRBV2,TGTGCCAGCAGTTTCGACAGCTCCTACAATGAGCAGTTCTTC,CASSFDSSYNEQFF
TRBJ2-1,.,TRBD2,TRBV11-3,TGTGCCAGCAGCTTAGGCGCTAGCGGGGCAATCTACAATGAGCAGTTCTTC,CASSLGASGAIYNEQFF
TRBJ2-1,.,.,TRBV5-1,TGCGCCAGCAGCTTAAGTAGCAGCGATGAGCAGTTCTTC,CASSLSSSDEQFF
TRBJ1-4,few,.,TRBV3-1/TRBV3-2,TGTGCCAGCAGCCACTGGGCAGGGGAGAGGGAAAAACTGTTTTTT,CASSHWAGEREKLFF
TRBJ1-2,.,.,TRBV27,TGTGCCAGCAGTTTATCGGGGGCAGGAGATGGCTACACCTTC,CASSLSGAGDGYTF
TRBJ2-5,.,TRBD2,TRBV2,TGTGCCAGCAGCGACGGGACTAGCTGGGAGACCCAGTACTTC,CASSDGTSWETQYF
TRBJ2-7,.,.,TRBV19,TGTGCCAGTAGTTGGGACACCGAAACCTACGAGCAGTACTTC,CASSWDTETYEQYF
TRBJ2-5,.,TRBD2,TRBV9,TGTGCCAGCAGCACCGGACTAGGCAGAGAGACCCAGTACTTC,CASSTGLGRETQYF
TRBJ2-7,.,.,TRBV5-6,TGTGCCAGCAGCTTAACAGCATACGAGCAGTACTTC,CASSLTAYEQYF
TRBJ2-5,once,.,TRBV5-6,TGTGCCAGCAGCTTGTGGAAAGAGACCCAGTACTTC,CASSLWKETQYF
TRBJ1-5,.,.,TRBV28,TGTGCCAGCAGCGGGACCGACGGACAGATGGTTCCGCCCCAGCATTTT,CASSGTDGQMVPPQHF
TRBJ1-1,.,.,TRBV7-3,TGTGCCAGCAGGGATGGACCGCTGAACACTGAAGCTTTCTTT,CASRDGPLNTEAFF
TRBJ2-6,.,.,TRBV28,TGTGCCAGCAGTTTTACAGGCTCTGGGGCCAACGTCCTGACTTTC,CASSFTGSGANVLTF
TRBJ1-5,.,.,TRBV3-1/TRBV3-2,TGTGCCAGCAGCCAAGCCTTGGAGGGAATCGATAGCAATCAGCCCCAGCATTTT,CASSQALEGIDSNQPQHF
TRBJ1-4,.,TRBD1,TRBV7-2,TGTGCCAGCAGCGCCCGGGACAGGGGGGATGAAAAACTGTTTTTT,CASSARDRGDEKLFF
TRBJ2-7,.,.,TRBV16,TGTGCCAGCAACTGGGAACAGGGAGCCTACGAGCAGTACTTC,CASNWEQGAYEQYF
TRBJ2-2,.,.,TRBV12-3/TRBV12-4,TGTGCCAGCGAAATCTCGGTGGCCGGGGAGCTGTTTTTT,CASEISVAGELFF
TRBJ1-2,.,.,TRBV5-1,TGCGCCAGCAGCCGGCTGGAGGGGAGCTACACCTTC,CASSRLEGSYTF
TRBJ1-5,.,TRBD1,TRBV18,TGTGCCAGCTCAGAAACAGGGGGTAGCAATCAGCCCCAGCATTTT,CASSETGGSNQPQHF
TRBJ2-1,.,TRBD2,TRBV28,TGTGCCAGCAGAAATGGACTAGCGGGAGTCTTAACTTCCTACAATGAGCAGTTCTTC,CASRNGLAGVLTSYNEQFF
TRBJ1-6,.,.,TRBV3-1/TRBV3-2,TGTGCCAGCAGCCACTTGACGGGTAATTCACCCCTCCACTTT,CASSHLTGNSPLHF
TRBJ2-2,once,TRBD1,TRBV18,TGTGCCAGCTCACCCTCAGGGACAGGGGGCACCGGGGAGCTGTTTTTT,CASSPSGTGGTGELFF
TRBJ2-3,.,TRBD2,TRBV13,TGTGCCAGCAGCGTCCGTAGCGGGGGGCCGGAAGATACGCAGTATTTT,CASSVRSGGPEDTQYF
TRBJ2-1,.,.,TRBV19,TGTGCCAGTAGTAGCCCGGACTTCGCCCACTACAATGAGCAGTTCTTC,CASSSPDFAHYNEQFF
TRBJ2-2,.,.,TRBV28,TGTGCCAGCAGTCAAGGGGGCGCGGGAACCGGGGAGCTGTTTTTT,CASSQGGAGTGELFF
TRBJ2-3,.,.,TRBV30,TGTGCCTGGGGAAGGGGCCCGGATACGCAGTATTTT,CAWGRGPDTQYF